Sequencing of this T cell receptor (beta chain) was carried out in a study of T cell changes during pregnancy in multiple sclerosis. CDR3 length: 14 amino acids. The V gene's germline CDR1 is LNHNV and CDR2 YYDKDF (reference sequence). Trimming pared 5 bases from V and 1 base from J, leaving 12 bases between. Assay: immunoSEQ multiplex PCR; the TCRdb copy retains only in-frame clones and omits some. Of around 100,000 clones listed, roughly 90% were seen once; the top ten hold just under 2%. This sequence originates from a female donor with multiple sclerosis, enrolled in a pregnancy study. Here the sequenced sample was peripheral blood, taken after pregnancy. The rearrangement uses TRBV15 and TRBJ2-7; D is possibly TRBD1 (5 bases). CDR3 nucleotides: TGTGCCACCAGCGAGACAGTGGGGTCCTACGAGCAGTACTTC. This encodes CATSETVGSYEQYF.